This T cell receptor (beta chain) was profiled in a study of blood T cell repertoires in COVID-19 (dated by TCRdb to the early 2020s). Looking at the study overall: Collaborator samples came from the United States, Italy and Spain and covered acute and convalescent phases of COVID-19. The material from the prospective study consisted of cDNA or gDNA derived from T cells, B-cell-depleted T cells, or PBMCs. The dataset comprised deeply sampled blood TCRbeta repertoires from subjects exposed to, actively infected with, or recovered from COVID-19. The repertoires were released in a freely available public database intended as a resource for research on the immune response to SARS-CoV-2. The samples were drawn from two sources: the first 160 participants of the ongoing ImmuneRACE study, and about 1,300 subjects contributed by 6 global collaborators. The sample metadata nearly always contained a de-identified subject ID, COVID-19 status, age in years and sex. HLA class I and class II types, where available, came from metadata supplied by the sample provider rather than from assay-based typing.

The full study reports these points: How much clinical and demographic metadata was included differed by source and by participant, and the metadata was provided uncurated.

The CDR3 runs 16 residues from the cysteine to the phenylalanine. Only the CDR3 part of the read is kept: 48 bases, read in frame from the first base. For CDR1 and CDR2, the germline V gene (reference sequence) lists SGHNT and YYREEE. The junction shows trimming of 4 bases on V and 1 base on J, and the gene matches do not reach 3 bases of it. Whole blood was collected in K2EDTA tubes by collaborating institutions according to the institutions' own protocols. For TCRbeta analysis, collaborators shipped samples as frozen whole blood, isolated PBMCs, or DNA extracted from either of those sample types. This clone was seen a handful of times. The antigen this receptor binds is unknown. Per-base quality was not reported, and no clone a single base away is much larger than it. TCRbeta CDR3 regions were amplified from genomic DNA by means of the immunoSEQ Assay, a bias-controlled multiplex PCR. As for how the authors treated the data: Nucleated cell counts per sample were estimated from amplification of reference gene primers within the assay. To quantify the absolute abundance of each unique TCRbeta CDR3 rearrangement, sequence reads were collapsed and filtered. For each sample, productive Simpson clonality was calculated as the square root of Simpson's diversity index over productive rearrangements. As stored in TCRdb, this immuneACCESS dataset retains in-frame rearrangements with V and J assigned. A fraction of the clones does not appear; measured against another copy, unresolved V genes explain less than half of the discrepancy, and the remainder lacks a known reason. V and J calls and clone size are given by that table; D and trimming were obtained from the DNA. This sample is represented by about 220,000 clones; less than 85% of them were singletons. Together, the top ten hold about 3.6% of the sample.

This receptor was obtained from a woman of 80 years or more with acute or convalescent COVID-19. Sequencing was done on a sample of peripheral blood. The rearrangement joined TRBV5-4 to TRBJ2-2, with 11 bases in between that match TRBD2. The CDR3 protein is CASSPTSGGNTGELFF. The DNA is TGTGCCAGCAGCCCTACTAGCGGGGGGAACACCGGGGAGCTGTTTTTT.